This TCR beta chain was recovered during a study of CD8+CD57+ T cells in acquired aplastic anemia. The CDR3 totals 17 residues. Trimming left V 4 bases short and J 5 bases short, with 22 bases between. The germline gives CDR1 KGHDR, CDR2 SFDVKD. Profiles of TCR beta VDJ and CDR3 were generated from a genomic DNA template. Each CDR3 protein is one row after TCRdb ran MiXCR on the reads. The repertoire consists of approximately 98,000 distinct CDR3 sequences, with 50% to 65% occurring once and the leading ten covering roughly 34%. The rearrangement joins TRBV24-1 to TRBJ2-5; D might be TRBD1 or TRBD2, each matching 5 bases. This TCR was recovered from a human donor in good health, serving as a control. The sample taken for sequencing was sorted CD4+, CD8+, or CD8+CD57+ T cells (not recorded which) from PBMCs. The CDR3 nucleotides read TGTGCCACCAGTGAACCTGGGACCGCAGCTGAGGGGGAGACCCAGTACTTC. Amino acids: CATSEPGTAAEGETQYF.